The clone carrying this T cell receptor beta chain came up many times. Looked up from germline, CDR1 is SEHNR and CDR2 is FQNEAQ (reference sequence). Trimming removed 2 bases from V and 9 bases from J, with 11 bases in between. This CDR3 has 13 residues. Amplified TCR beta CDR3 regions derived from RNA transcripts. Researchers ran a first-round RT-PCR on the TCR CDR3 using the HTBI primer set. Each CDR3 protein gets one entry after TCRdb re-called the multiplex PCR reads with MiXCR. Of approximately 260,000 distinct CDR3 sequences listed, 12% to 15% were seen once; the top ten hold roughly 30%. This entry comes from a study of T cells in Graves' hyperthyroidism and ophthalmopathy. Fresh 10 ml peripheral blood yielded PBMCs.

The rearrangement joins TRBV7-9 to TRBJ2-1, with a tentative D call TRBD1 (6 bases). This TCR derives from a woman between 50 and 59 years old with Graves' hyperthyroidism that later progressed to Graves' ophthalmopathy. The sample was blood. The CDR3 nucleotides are TGTGCCAGCAGCTTATGGGGGCCCGGTGAGCAGTTCTTC. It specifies CASSLWGPGEQFF.